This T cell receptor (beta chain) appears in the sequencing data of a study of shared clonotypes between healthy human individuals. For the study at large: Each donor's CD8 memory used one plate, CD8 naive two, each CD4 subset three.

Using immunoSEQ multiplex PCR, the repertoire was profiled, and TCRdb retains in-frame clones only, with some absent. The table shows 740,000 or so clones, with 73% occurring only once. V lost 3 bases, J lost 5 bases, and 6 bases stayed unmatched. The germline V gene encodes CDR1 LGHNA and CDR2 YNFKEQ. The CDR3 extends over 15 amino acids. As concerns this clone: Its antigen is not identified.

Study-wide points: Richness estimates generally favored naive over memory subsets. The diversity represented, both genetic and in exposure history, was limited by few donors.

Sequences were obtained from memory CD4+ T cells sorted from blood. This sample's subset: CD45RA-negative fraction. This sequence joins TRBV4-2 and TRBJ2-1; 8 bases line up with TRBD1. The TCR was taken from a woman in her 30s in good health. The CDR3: CASSQADRDDNEQFF. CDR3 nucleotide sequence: TGTGCCAGCAGCCAGGCGGACAGGGATGACAATGAGCAGTTCTTC.